The clone carrying this T cell receptor (beta chain) is a singleton in its sample. The antigen is not known. This sample was included in a study of T cell responses to AZD1222 COVID-19 vaccine. Study results and caveats: Females made up more of the donors, who were largely white British, and clonal diversity may have come out too low. Only 5 or 6 people who got AZD1222 tested seropositive at baseline. CD4 TCRs associated with vaccination spanned spike, dominating at 160-218 and 743-854. Scientists sampled the repertoires only once the peak T cell response had passed.

Clones were read by immunoSEQ multiplex PCR, and TCRdb kept only the in-frame ones, dropping some. The table lists some 150,000 clones, 75% to 85% of them singletons. Germline V gene data show CDR1 as SNHLY and CDR2 as FYNNEI. Trimming left V 7 bases short and J 4 bases short, with 13 bases between. This CDR3 comprises 14 residues. Sequenced material: peripheral blood, taken 28 days after the second dose of the MenACWY control vaccine. V is TRBV2 and J is TRBJ2-2; tentatively, D is TRBD1 (6 bases). This clonotype was sampled from an adult who received the MenACWY meningococcal vaccine as a control. CDR3 loop: CASKDSYITGELFF. DNA of the CDR3: TGTGCCAGCAAGGACAGTTACATCACCGGGGAGCTGTTTTTT.